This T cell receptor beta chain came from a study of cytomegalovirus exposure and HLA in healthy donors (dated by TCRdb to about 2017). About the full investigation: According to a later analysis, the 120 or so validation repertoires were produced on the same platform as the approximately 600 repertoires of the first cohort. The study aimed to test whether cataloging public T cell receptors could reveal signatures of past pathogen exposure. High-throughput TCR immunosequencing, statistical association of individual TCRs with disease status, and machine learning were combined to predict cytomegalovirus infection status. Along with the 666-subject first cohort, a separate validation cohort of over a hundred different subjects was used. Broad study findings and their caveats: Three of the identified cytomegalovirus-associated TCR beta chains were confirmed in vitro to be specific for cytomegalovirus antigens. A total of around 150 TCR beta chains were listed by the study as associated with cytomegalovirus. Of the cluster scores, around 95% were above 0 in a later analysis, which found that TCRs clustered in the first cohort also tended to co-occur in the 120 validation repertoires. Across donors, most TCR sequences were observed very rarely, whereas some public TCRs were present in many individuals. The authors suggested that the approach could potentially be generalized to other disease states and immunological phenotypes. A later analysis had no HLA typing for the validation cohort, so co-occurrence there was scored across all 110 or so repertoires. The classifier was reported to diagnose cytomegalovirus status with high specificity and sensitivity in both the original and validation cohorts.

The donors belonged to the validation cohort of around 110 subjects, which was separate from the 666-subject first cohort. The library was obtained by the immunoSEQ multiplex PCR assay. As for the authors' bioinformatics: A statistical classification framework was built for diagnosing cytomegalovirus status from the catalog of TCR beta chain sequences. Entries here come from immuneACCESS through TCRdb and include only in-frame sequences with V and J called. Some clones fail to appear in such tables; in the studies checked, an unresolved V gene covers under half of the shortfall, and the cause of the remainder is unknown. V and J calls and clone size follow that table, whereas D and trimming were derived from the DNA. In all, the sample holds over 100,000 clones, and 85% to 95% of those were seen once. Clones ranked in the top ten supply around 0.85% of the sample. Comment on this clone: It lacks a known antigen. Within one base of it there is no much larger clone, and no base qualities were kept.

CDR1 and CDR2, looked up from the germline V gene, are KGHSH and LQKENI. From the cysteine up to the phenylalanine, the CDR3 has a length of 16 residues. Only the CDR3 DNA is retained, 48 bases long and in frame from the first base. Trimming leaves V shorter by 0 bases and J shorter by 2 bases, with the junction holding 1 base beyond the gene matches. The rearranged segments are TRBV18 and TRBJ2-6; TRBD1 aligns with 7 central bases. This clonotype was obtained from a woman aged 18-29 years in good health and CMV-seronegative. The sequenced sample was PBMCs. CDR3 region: CASSPPGGAGANVLTF. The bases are TGTGCCAGCTCACCACCAGGGGGCGCTGGGGCCAACGTCCTGACTTTC.